Listed here are 25 T cell receptor beta chains from one sample, sequenced in a study of blood T cells in healthy people across ages. Alongside a J-beta primer mix, a sample-barcoded 5' primer served in a second PCR lasting roughly 6 to 12 cycles. Via MiXCR, TCRdb re-called the 5' RACE reads, giving one row per CDR3 protein. The sample yields around 700,000 distinct CDR3 sequences, approximately 25% seen once. These data were also reused for a study on T cells of mothers and their children.

Specimen: blood. The receptors shown here come from a boy aged 5 to 17 in good health.

This clonotype has only a few counts. V and J are TRBV20-1 and TRBJ1-3; D unresolved. This CDR3 is built from 14 residues. V lost 6 bases and J 2 bases, leaving 14 bases between the germline ends. Looked up from germline, CDR1 is DFQATT and CDR2 is SNEGSKA (reference sequence). The CDR3 spells CSASRRAAGNTIYF. CDR3 nucleotides: TGCAGTGCCTCTAGAAGGGCCGCTGGAAACACCATATATTTT.

This clonotype has only a few counts. The chain combines TRBV19 with TRBJ2-5; D possibly uses TRBD1 or TRBD2 (5 bases each). The J call may be mistaken, given a closer DNA end match to TRBJ2-7. This CDR3 spans 12 amino acids. CDR1 and CDR2 from the germline V gene are LNHDA and SQIVND (reference sequence). The CDR3 reads CASSVGDDEQYF. The DNA for the CDR3 is TGTGCCAGTAGCGTGGGGGATGACGAGCAGTACTTC.

This clonotype was picked up a small number of times. The chain uses TRBV27 and TRBJ1-1; no definite D call. V was clipped by 6 bases and J by 2 bases, with 13 bases between them. Germline V lookup: CDR1 MNHEY, CDR2 SMNVEV (reference sequence). This CDR3 contains 14 residues. This CDR3 reads CASSFNSPNTEAFF. CDR3 nucleotides: TGTGCCAGCAGCTTTAACAGCCCAAACACTGAAGCTTTCTTT.

The chain is built from TRBV29-1 and TRBJ2-3; the D call may be TRBD1 or TRBD2 (5 bases each). The CDR3 covers 13 residues. Germline V gene lookup returns CDR1 SQVTM and CDR2 ANQGSEA. V shed 6 bases and J shed 2 bases, with 12 bases lying between them. CDR3 in DNA: TGCAGCGTGGACGGGGCGCCCACAGATACGCAGTATTTT. It is translated as CSVDGAPTDTQYF.

For this clonotype: This may come from a read error, since a much larger clone is one base off. The chain links TRBV2 to TRBJ2-1, with 7 bases matching TRBD2. Germline V lookup: CDR1 SNHLY, CDR2 FYNNEI. With V trimmed by 6 bases and J by 1 base, 6 bases remained unmatched. The CDR3 totals 15 residues. The CDR3 coding sequence is TGTGCCAGCAGGCGGGGGACCAAATCCTACAATGAGCAGTTCTTC. Translation: CASRRGTKSYNEQFF.

The CDR3 is CAGPPGCDEQYF. CDR3 DNA: TGTGCCGGACCGCCTGGGTGCGACGAGCAGTACTTC. The chain recombines TRBV28 with TRBJ2-7; no clear D gene. V lost 11 bases and J 5 bases, leaving 16 bases between the germline ends. CDR1 and CDR2 from the germline V gene are MDHEN and SYDVKM. This CDR3 is 12 amino acids long.

About this clonotype itself: Mismatch with germline at one junction end may stem from a read error. This chain joins TRBV7-9 and TRBJ2-5; D gene unclear. The CDR3 is 13 residues long. Germline loops: CDR1 SEHNR, CDR2 FQNEAQ (reference sequence). The CDR3 DNA is TGTGGCAGCAGCTTAGGTATTCAAGAGACCCAGTACTTC. Amino acid sequence: CGSSLGIQETQYF.

The chain is built from TRBV13 and TRBJ2-6; D gene unclear. The V gene's germline CDR1 is PRHDT and CDR2 FYEKMQ (reference sequence). This CDR3 spans 12 amino acids. V gave up 5 bases and J gave up 5 bases, with 4 bases separating them. DNA for the CDR3: TGTGCCAGCAGCCCACGGGCCAACGTCCTGACTTTC. Protein product: CASSPRANVLTF. Drawing the rest from reference TRBV13 and TRBJ2-6, the complete variable domain is AAGVIQSPRHLIKEKRETATLKCYPIPRHDTVYWYQQGPGQDPQFLISFYEKMQSDKGSIPDRFSAQQFSDYHSELNMSSLELGDSALYFCASSPRANVLTFGAGSRLTVL.

This clonotype was seen only a few times. The chain links TRBV25-1 to TRBJ2-5, with TRBD1 identical over 9 bases. The V and J ends lost 4 bases and 5 bases, in that order; junction bases with no gene match: 8. Germline assignment: CDR1 MGHDK and CDR2 SYGVNS. This CDR3 comprises 15 residues. CDR3 region: CASSARTGEVETQYF. The CDR3 DNA is TGTGCCAGCAGTGCCCGGACAGGGGAGGTGGAGACCCAGTACTTC.

V gene TRBV5-6 combines with J gene TRBJ2-7; 10 nucleotides align to TRBD2. The V segment lost 1 base and the J segment 2 bases; nucleotides outside the gene matches: 12. Germline V gene lookup returns CDR1 SGHDT and CDR2 YYEEEE. The CDR3 loop spans 18 amino acids. CDR3 DNA sequence: TGTGCCAGCAGCTTGAGAACCATAACTAGCGGGACCCCCTACGAGCAGTACTTC. It translates to CASSLRTITSGTPYEQYF.

The V gene is TRBV6-1, the J gene TRBJ2-5, with a tentative D call TRBD1 (7 bases). The CDR3 covers 14 residues. Trimming left V 5 bases short and J 9 bases short, with 19 bases between. Germline values: CDR1 MNHNS, CDR2 SASEGT. DNA for the CDR3: TGTGCCAGCAGTCCATACAGGGGAAGGGAGGCCCAGTACTTC. It specifies CASSPYRGREAQYF.

This clonotype was picked up a small number of times. The chain joins TRBV29-1 to TRBJ2-3, with D unresolved. The CDR3 loop spans 13 amino acids. The germline V gene has CDR1 SQVTM and CDR2 ANQGSEA. V was shortened by 6 bases and J by 2 bases, with 12 bases between the two germline ends. CDR3 bases: TGCAGCGTCGGACGTGATGACACAGATACGCAGTATTTT. Encoded protein: CSVGRDDTDTQYF.

In this sample, this clonotype turned up a few times. The V call is TRBV13, the J call TRBJ1-1; 10 nucleotides agree with TRBD1. Germline CDR1 reads PRHDT; CDR2 reads FYEKMQ (reference sequence). J gave up 2 bases and V 4 bases, and 4 bases lay outside the gene matches. CDR3 size: 15 residues. As DNA, the CDR3 is TGTGCCAGCAGCTGGACAGGGGGAACCAACACTGAAGCTTTCTTT. Translating gives CASSWTGGTNTEAFF.

This chain joins TRBV6-5 and TRBJ2-2, with 9 bases aligning to TRBD2. The V segment lost 2 bases and the J segment 0 bases; nucleotides outside the gene matches: 7. The CDR3 has 18 residues. Germline V gives CDR1 MNHEY, CDR2 SVGAGI. In nucleotides, the CDR3 is TGTGCCAGCAGTTACGATAGCGGGAGCGCCGCGAACACCGGGGAGCTGTTTTTT. It specifies CASSYDSGSAANTGELFF.

The V gene is TRBV28, the J gene TRBJ2-6; D not resolved. The CDR3 covers 17 residues. V lost 3 bases, J lost 0 bases, and 12 bases lay in between. Germline values: CDR1 MDHEN, CDR2 SYDVKM. CDR3 sequence (DNA): TGTGCCAGCAGTTTCTTCAAGCAACTCTCTGGGGCCAACGTCCTGACTTTC. Its protein is CASSFFKQLSGANVLTF.

This clonotype was counted between two and nine times. This chain links TRBV29-1 with TRBJ2-7, with D possibly TRBD2 on 6 matching bases. In germline, CDR1 is SQVTM, CDR2 ANQGSEA. V was trimmed by 3 bases and J by 1 base, leaving 13 bases between them. The CDR3 is 14 residues long. CDR3 bases: TGCAGCGTTGAGGGGGAGGAAGGGTCCTACGAGCAGTACTTC. This codes for CSVEGEEGSYEQYF.

This clonotype has more than one count but fewer than ten. This chain links TRBV12-3 or TRBV12-4 with TRBJ2-5; D is unclear. Near its end, the DNA agrees better with TRBJ2-1, so the J call may be wrong. The CDR3 runs 15 residues. The CDR3 loop is CASSLSESALNEQFF. DNA of the CDR3: TGTGCCAGCAGTTTATCGGAGAGCGCCTTGAATGAGCAGTTCTTC.

The rearrangement uses TRBV21-1 and TRBJ2-5. TRBV21-1 is assigned pseudogene status. The CDR3 has 16 residues. CDR3 bases: TGTGCCAGCAGCAGAGGCGGCGTACAGAAACAAGAGACCCAGTACTTC. This gives the protein CASSRGGVQKQETQYF.

This clonotype was counted a few times. V and J are TRBV19 and TRBJ1-4; D not certain. V gave up 7 bases and J gave up 5 bases, with 17 bases separating them. This CDR3 is built from 15 residues. CDR1 is LNHDA and CDR2 is SQIVND in the germline V gene (reference sequence). CDR3: CASTPAEWGNEKLFF. DNA of the CDR3: TGTGCCAGTACCCCAGCGGAATGGGGAAATGAAAAACTGTTTTTT.

The rearrangement joins TRBV2 to TRBJ2-5; 10 bases agree with TRBD1. The J call may not be correct, given that the DNA end is closer to TRBJ2-1. Germline CDR1 reads SNHLY; CDR2 reads FYNNEI. The CDR3 runs 15 residues. The DNA for the CDR3 is TGTGCCAGCAGGCCCGGGACAGGGGTCCACAATGAGCAGTTCTTC. Amino acids: CASRPGTGVHNEQFF.

This clonotype has more than one count but fewer than ten. The junction departs from germline at one end; a sequencing error may be responsible. J is TRBJ2-6 and V is TRBV12-3 or TRBV12-4; D possibly corresponds to TRBD2 (6 bases). The CDR3 length is 14 residues. The CDR3 DNA sequence: TGTGCCAGCAGTGTAGCGGCTGGGGCCAACGTCCTGACTTTC. Its translation is CASSVAAGANVLTF.

This clonotype was observed a handful of times. The CDR3 here is CASSLGSSYRETQYF. In nucleotides, the CDR3 is TGTGCCAGCAGCTTAGGGTCTAGCTACCGGGAGACCCAGTACTTC. The V call is TRBV7-8, the J call TRBJ2-5; the D gene is possibly TRBD2 (5 bases). V was pared by 1 base and J by 5 bases, with 14 bases between. This CDR3 is built from 15 residues. From germline, CDR1 is SGHVS and CDR2 FQNEAQ.

CDR3 region: CASSPKDSRTDTQYF. CDR3 coding DNA: TGCGCCAGCAGCCCGAAGGACAGTCGCACAGATACGCAGTATTTT. This chain uses TRBV4-1 with TRBJ2-3; D may be TRBD1 (6 bases). The CDR3 is 15 amino acids. Germline CDR1 and CDR2: MGHRA and YSYEKL. Trimming left V 4 bases short and J 1 base short, with 12 bases between.

This clonotype was recorded a few times. V usage is TRBV20-1 and J usage is TRBJ2-5; 11 positions match TRBD2. The J call may be wrong; the DNA end is better matched by TRBJ2-7. Germline V lookup: CDR1 DFQATT, CDR2 SNEGSKA (reference sequence). The length of the CDR3 is 16 residues. CDR3 DNA: TGCAGTGCGATACCAGGAGACCTAGCGGGGGGAAACGAGCAGTACTTC. Translation: CSAIPGDLAGGNEQYF.

This sequence joins TRBV7-7 and TRBJ2-3, with TRBD2 matching over 10 bases. The CDR3 spans 17 residues. Per the germline V gene, CDR1 is SSHAT and CDR2 is FNYEAQ (reference sequence). The CDR3 region is CATLRLAGLPHTDTQYF. The DNA for the CDR3 is TGTGCTACCCTCCGACTAGCGGGTCTCCCACACACAGATACGCAGTATTTT.